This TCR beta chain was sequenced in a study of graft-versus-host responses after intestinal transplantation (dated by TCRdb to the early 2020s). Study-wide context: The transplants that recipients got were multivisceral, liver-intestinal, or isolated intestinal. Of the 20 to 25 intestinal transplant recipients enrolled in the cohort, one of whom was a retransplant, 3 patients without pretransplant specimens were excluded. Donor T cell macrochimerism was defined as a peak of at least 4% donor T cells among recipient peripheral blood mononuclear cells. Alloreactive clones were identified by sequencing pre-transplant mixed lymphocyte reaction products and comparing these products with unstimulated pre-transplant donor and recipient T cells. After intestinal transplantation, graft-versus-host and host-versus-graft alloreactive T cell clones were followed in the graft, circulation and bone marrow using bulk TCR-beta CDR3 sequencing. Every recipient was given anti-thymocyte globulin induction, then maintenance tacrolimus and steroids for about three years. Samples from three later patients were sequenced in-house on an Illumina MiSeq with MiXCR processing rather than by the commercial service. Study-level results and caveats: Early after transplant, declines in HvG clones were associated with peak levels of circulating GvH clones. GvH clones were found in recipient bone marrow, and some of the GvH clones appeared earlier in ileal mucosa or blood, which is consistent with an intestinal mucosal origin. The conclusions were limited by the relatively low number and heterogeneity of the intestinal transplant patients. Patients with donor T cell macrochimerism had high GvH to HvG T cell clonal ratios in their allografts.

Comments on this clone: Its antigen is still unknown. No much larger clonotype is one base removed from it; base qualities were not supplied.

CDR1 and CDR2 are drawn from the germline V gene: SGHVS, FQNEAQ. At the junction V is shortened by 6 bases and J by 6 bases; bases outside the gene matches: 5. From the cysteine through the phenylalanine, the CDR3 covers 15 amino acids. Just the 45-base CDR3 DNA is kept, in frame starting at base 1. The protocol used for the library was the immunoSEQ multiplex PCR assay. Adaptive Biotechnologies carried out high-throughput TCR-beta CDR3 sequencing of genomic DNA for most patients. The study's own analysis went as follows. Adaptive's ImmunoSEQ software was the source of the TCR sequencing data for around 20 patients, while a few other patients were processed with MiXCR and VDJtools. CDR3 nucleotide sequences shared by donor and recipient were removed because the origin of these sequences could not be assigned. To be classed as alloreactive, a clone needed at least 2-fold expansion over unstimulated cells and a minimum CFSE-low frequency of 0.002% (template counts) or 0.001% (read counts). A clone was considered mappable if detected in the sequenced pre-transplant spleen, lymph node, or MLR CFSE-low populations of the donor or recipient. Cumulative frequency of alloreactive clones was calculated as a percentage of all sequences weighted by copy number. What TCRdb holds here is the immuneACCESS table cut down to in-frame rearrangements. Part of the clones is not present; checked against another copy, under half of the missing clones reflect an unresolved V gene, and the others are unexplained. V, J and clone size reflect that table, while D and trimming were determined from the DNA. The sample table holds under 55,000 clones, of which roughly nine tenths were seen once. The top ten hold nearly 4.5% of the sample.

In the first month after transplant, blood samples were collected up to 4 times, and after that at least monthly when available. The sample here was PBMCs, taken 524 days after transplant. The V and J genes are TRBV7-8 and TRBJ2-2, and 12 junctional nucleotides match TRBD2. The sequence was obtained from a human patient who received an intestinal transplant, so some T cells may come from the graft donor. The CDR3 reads CASSFGLAGSGELFF. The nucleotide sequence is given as TGTGCCAGCAGTTTCGGACTAGCGGGATCCGGGGAGCTGTTTTTT. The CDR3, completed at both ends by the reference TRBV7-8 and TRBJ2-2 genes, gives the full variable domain GAGVSQSPRYKVAKRGQDVALRCDPISGHVSLFWYQQALGQGPEFLTYFQNEAQLDKSGLPSDRFFAERPEGSVSTLKIQRTQQEDSAVYLCASSFGLAGSGELFFGEGSRLTVL.